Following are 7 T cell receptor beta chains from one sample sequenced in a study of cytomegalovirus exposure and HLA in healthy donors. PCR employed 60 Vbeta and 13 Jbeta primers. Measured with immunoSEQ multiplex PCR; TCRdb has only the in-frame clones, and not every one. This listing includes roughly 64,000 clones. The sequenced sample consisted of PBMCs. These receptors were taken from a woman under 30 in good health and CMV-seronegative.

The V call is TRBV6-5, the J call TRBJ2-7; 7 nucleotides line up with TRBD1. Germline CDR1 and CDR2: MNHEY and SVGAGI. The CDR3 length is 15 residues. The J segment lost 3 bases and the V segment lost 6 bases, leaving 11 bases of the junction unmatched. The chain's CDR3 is CASRFRDREHYEQYF. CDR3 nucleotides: TGTGCCAGCAGATTCCGGGACAGAGAGCACTACGAGCAGTACTTC.

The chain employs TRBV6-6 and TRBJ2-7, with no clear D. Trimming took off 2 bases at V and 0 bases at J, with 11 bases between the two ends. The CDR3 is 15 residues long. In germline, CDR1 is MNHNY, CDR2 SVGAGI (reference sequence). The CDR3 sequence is CASSYSTSGSYEQYF. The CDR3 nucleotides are TGTGCCAGCAGTTACAGTACCTCCGGCTCCTACGAGCAGTACTTC.

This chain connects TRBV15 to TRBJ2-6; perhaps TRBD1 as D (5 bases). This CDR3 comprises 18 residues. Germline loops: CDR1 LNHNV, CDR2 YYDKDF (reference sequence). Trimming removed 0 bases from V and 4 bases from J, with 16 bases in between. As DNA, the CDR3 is TGTGCCACCAGCAGAGAACATACAGGTGGACCAGGGGCCAACGTCCTGACTTTC. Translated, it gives CATSREHTGGPGANVLTF.

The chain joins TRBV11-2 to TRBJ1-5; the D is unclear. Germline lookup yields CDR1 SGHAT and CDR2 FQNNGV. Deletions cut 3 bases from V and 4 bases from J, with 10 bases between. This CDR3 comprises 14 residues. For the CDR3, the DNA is TGTGCCAGCAGCTTGGCGGGGTGGAATCAGCCCCAGCATTTT. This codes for CASSLAGWNQPQHF.

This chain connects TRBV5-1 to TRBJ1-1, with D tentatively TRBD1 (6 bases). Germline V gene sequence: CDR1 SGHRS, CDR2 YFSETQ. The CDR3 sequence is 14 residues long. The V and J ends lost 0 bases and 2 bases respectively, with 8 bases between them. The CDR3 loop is CASSLGTENTEAFF. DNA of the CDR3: TGCGCCAGCAGCTTGGGGACAGAAAACACTGAAGCTTTCTTT.

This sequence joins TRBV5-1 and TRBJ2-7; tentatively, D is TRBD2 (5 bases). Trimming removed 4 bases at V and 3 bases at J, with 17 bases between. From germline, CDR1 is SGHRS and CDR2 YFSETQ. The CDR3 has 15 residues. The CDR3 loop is CASSHGVIGIYEQYF. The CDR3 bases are TGCGCCAGCAGCCACGGGGTGATCGGGATCTACGAGCAGTACTTC.

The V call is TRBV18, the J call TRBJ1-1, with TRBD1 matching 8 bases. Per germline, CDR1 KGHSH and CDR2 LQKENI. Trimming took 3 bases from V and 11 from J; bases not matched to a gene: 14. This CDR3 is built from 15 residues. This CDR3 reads CASSPDLGQGFGAFF. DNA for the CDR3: TGTGCCAGCTCACCCGACCTTGGACAGGGCTTCGGTGCTTTCTTT.